A single sample is the source of the 31 T cell receptor beta chains below, sequenced in a study of early T cells in non-severe SARS-CoV-2 infection. TCRdb used MiXCR to reprocess the 5' RACE reads, holding one entry per CDR3 protein. The data show roughly 16,000 distinct CDR3 sequences, about 5.5% seen once. The sequencing input was whole blood. Receptors were obtained from an adult who was a healthcare worker with PCR-confirmed SARS-CoV-2 infection or an uninfected control (not recorded which).

This clonotype appeared many times. The gene calls are TRBV7-6 and TRBJ2-5; tentatively, D is TRBD1 (5 bases). The germline V gene has CDR1 SGHVS and CDR2 FNYEAQ. Trimming took 1 base from V and 5 from J, leaving 11 bases between them. CDR3 length: 14 residues. This CDR3 is CASSLGGLGETQYF. DNA of the CDR3: TGTGCCAGCAGCTTAGGGGGCCTCGGGGAGACCCAGTACTTC. The whole variable domain, remainder taken from reference TRBV7-6 and TRBJ2-5, is GAGVSQSPRYKVTKRGQDVALRCDPISGHVSLYWYRQALGQGPEFLTYFNYEAQQDKSGLPNDRFSAERPEGSISTLTIQRTEQRDSAMYRCASSLGGLGETQYFGPGTRLLVL.

This clonotype has ten or more counts. V gene TRBV2 combines with J gene TRBJ2-1, with 9 nucleotides matching TRBD2. Germline-derived CDR1 and CDR2 are SNHLY and FYNNEI. V lost 4 bases to trimming and J lost 3 bases; unmatched junction nucleotides: 10. The CDR3 consists of 17 residues. This CDR3 is CASSGVASGKVYNEQFF. The CDR3 DNA follows: TGTGCCAGCAGTGGGGTGGCTAGCGGGAAGGTCTACAATGAGCAGTTCTTC.

At least ten counts were recorded for this clonotype. CDR3 protein: CSVAWFDREAFF. The CDR3 region has the DNA TGCAGCGTTGCGTGGTTTGACAGGGAAGCTTTCTTT. J is TRBJ1-1 and V is TRBV29-1; D perhaps matches TRBD1 (6 bases). The CDR3 is made up of 12 amino acids. V was shortened by 4 bases and J by 8 bases, with 14 bases between the two germline ends. Per germline, CDR1 SQVTM and CDR2 ANQGSEA.

This clonotype was found many times. The J gene is TRBJ2-2, the V gene TRBV6-5; 9 bases fit TRBD2. The ends lost 7 bases at V and 5 bases at J; junction bases unmatched: 2. The CDR3 sequence is 13 residues long. Per germline, CDR1 MNHEY and CDR2 SVGAGI. Written as DNA, the CDR3 is TGTGCCAGCATCCTAGCGGGAACCGGGGAGCTGTTTTTT. The encoded protein is CASILAGTGELFF.

This clonotype is medium-sized (0.01 to 0.1%). The gene calls are TRBV2 and TRBJ1-5; 7 bases match TRBD1. This CDR3 contains 13 residues. V shed 4 bases and J 7 bases; nucleotides not matched to a gene: 4. Germline-derived CDR1 and CDR2 are SNHLY and FYNNEI. The CDR3 DNA reads TGTGCCAGCAGTGGACAGGGATTACAGCCCCAGCATTTT. This encodes CASSGQGLQPQHF.

In this sample, this clonotype turned up many times. The chain joins TRBV7-9 to TRBJ1-2; no clear D gene. Trimming took off 1 base at V and 0 bases at J, with 3 bases between the two ends. In germline, CDR1 is SEHNR, CDR2 FQNEAQ (reference sequence). The CDR3 length is 13 residues. DNA for the CDR3: TGTGCCAGCAGCTTAGAGGCTAACTATGGCTACACCTTC. As protein: CASSLEANYGYTF.

This clonotype was recorded at least ten times. The rearrangement links TRBV15 to TRBJ2-7; 7 nucleotides match TRBD1. Trimming removed 0 bases from V and 6 bases from J; junction bases left unmatched: 11. The CDR3 loop spans 16 amino acids. Looked up from germline, CDR1 is LNHNV and CDR2 is YYDKDF (reference sequence). The CDR3 coding sequence is TGTGCCACCAGCAGAGATGACAGGACAGGTGCTCGCGAGCAGTACTTC. It translates to CATSRDDRTGAREQYF.

In its sample, this clonotype was seen many times. The rearrangement uses TRBV6-5 and TRBJ2-2, with D hard to call. This CDR3 is 14 amino acids long. Germline CDR1 is MNHEY and CDR2 is SVGAGI. V lost 4 bases, J lost 3 bases, and 9 bases lay in between. CDR3 in amino acids: CASSLRSHTGELFF. CDR3 sequence (DNA): TGTGCCAGCAGTTTACGGTCCCACACCGGGGAGCTGTTTTTT.

Ten or more counts support this clonotype. J is TRBJ2-1 and V is TRBV24-1; D remains unclear. The length of the CDR3 is 13 residues. Trimming stripped 4 bases from V and 9 bases from J, with 12 bases between. Germline CDR1 reads KGHDR; CDR2 reads SFDVKD. In nucleotides, the CDR3 is TGTGCCACCAGTGAAACGAGAAGGACTGAGCAGTTCTTC. This translates into CATSETRRTEQFF.

The table lists this clonotype with a few counts. The rearrangement joins TRBV27 to TRBJ1-6, with D unclear. CDR1 and CDR2 (germline): MNHEY, SMNVEV (reference sequence). There are 13 residues in the CDR3. Trimming cost V 4 bases and J 8 bases, with 9 bases left between them. CDR3 nucleotides: TGTGCCAGCAGTTCCGATTACTATTCACCCCTCCACTTT. Amino acid sequence: CASSSDYYSPLHF.

This clonotype came up many times. The J gene is TRBJ2-1, the V gene TRBV20-1, with 12 nucleotides matching TRBD2. After removal of 5 bases from V and 2 bases from J, the junction contained 10 bases not matched to a gene. The germline gives CDR1 DFQATT, CDR2 SNEGSKA (reference sequence). CDR3 length: 17 amino acids. CDR3 bases: TGCAGTGCTGGACTCCAAACTAGCGGGAGGACCTACAATGAGCAGTTCTTC. It codes for CSAGLQTSGRTYNEQFF.

Many counts were recorded for this clonotype. The genes are TRBV19 and TRBJ2-7; unclear D gene. The CDR3 is made up of 21 amino acids. V was pared by 3 bases and J by 2 bases, with 32 bases between. Germline V gene lookup returns CDR1 LNHDA and CDR2 SQIVND (reference sequence). DNA for the CDR3: TGTGCCAGTAGTATGTCTCCGACGCTCGCCGATATTTTGGTCGGGCCCTACGAGCAGTACGTC. Translating it yields CASSMSPTLADILVGPYEQYV.

There are many counts of this clonotype. The chain joins TRBV7-8 to TRBJ2-7; D is unclear. Germline V gene data show CDR1 as SGHVS and CDR2 as FQNEAQ. Trimming took off 1 base at V and 3 bases at J, with 7 bases between the two ends. This CDR3 contains 13 residues. CDR3 in amino acids: CASSLEAGYEQYF. DNA for the CDR3: TGTGCCAGCAGCTTAGAAGCCGGCTACGAGCAGTACTTC.

This clonotype was observed a handful of times. The chain recombines TRBV20-1 with TRBJ2-2; D possibly corresponds to TRBD2 (6 bases). The V end was cut by 0 bases, the J end by 6 bases, with 14 bases between. The CDR3 spans 15 residues. Germline assignment: CDR1 DFQATT and CDR2 SNEGSKA (reference sequence). The CDR3 sequence is CSARDGSGWSGELFF. In nucleotides, the CDR3 is TGCAGTGCTAGAGATGGTAGCGGCTGGTCCGGGGAGCTGTTTTTT.

This clonotype was seen ten or more times. This chain joins TRBV14 and TRBJ2-5, with 9 positions matching TRBD2. The CDR3 length is 15 residues. Germline lookup yields CDR1 SGHDN and CDR2 FVKESK. V was pared by 3 bases and J by 2 bases, with 4 bases of the junction left unmatched. The CDR3 sequence is CASSQRLAEQETQYF. The CDR3 DNA reads as TGTGCCAGCAGCCAGAGACTAGCGGAACAAGAGACCCAGTACTTC.

In this sample, this clonotype turned up many times. This chain links TRBV12-5 with TRBJ2-1, with 12 positions matching TRBD2. V lost 5 bases, J lost 6 bases, and 14 bases stayed unmatched. The germline gives CDR1 LGHNT, CDR2 FRNRAP. The CDR3 sequence is 18 residues long. In DNA, the CDR3 is TGTGCTAGTGGTATCGGGACGGGCTGGACTAGCGGGATCAATGAGCAGTTCTTC. It yields the protein CASGIGTGWTSGINEQFF.

This clonotype came up many times. The chain joins TRBV29-1 to TRBJ1-1, with D possibly matching TRBD1 (5 bases). V was clipped by 1 base and J by 7 bases, with 10 bases between them. There are 12 residues in the CDR3. The germline gives CDR1 SQVTM, CDR2 ANQGSEA. CDR3 bases: TGCAGCGTTGAAGGCCCGGGGCGTGAAGCTTTCTTT. This codes for CSVEGPGREAFF.

The CDR3 spells CASSLIGLAGVVGELFF. The CDR3 region has the DNA TGTGCCAGCAGCCTAATAGGACTAGCGGGAGTTGTCGGGGAGCTGTTTTTT. This sequence joins TRBV7-2 and TRBJ2-2; 13 bases are shared with TRBD2. V trimming: 5 bases; J trimming: 7 bases; junction bases outside the gene matches: 10. CDR3 length equals 17 residues. Germline lookup yields CDR1 SGHTA and CDR2 FQGNSA.

This clonotype was counted between two and nine times. This chain links TRBV28 with TRBJ2-5; D is undetermined. This CDR3 is built from 13 residues. Deletions cut 3 bases from V and 2 bases from J, with 7 bases between. Germline loops: CDR1 MDHEN, CDR2 SYDVKM. Here the CDR3 DNA reads TGTGCCAGCAGTTTCGCCGGACAAGAGACCCAGTACTTC. Translated: CASSFAGQETQYF.

The sample holds a few counts of this clonotype. The rearrangement joins TRBV6-5 to TRBJ2-2; D possibly corresponds to TRBD1 (5 bases). This CDR3 spans 15 amino acids. The germline gives CDR1 MNHEY, CDR2 SVGAGI. The V gene lost 5 bases and the J gene lost 6 bases, with 16 bases spanning the gap. The CDR3 sequence: CASSTTVRVAGELFF. The CDR3 DNA follows: TGTGCCAGCAGTACGACAGTCCGAGTGGCCGGGGAGCTGTTTTTT.

This clonotype showed up just a few times. The chain uses TRBV5-8 and TRBJ2-7; 8 bases are a match to TRBD1. Germline CDR1 reads SGHTS; CDR2 reads YDEGEE. CDR3 size: 14 residues. V gave up 5 bases and J gave up 2 bases; unmatched junction bases: 6. The chain's CDR3 is CASSYGQGTYEQYF. In DNA form, the CDR3 reads TGTGCCAGCAGTTACGGACAGGGCACCTACGAGCAGTACTTC.

This clonotype has ten or more counts. The rearrangement uses TRBV20-1 and TRBJ2-4; 10 bases map to TRBD2. V trimming: 6 bases; J trimming: 2 bases; junction bases outside the gene matches: 13. The CDR3 totals 17 residues. Germline values: CDR1 DFQATT, CDR2 SNEGSKA (reference sequence). CDR3 amino acids: CSAASGRAARTKNIQYF. The CDR3 region has the DNA TGCAGTGCCGCCAGCGGGAGGGCCGCAAGGACCAAAAACATTCAGTACTTC.

This clonotype was found a few times. V is TRBV21-1 and J is TRBJ2-7. TRBV21-1 is a pseudogene segment. The CDR3 runs to 13 residues. The CDR3 DNA follows: TGTGCCAGCAGCAAAGTTGAAGGGTACGAGCAGTACTTC. Translated: CASSKVEGYEQYF.

This clonotype was counted many times. J is TRBJ1-4 and V is TRBV7-9; 9 bases are shared with TRBD1. The length of the CDR3 is 15 residues. Germline CDR1 SEHNR, CDR2 FQNEAQ (reference sequence). The V gene end was trimmed by 1 base and the J gene end by 7 bases; junction bases not matched to a gene: 4. The CDR3 protein is CASSLVQGATEKLFF. The DNA for the CDR3 is TGTGCCAGCAGCTTAGTACAGGGGGCGACTGAAAAACTGTTTTTT.

The V and J genes are TRBV29-1 and TRBJ2-1; 9 bases are a match to TRBD2. Germline V gene sequence: CDR1 SQVTM, CDR2 ANQGSEA. The ends lost 2 bases at V and 4 bases at J; junction bases unmatched: 9. CDR3 length: 16 amino acids. The CDR3 sequence: CSVERGASGDYNEQFF. The CDR3 DNA reads as TGCAGCGTTGAAAGGGGGGCTAGCGGGGATTACAATGAGCAGTTCTTC.

The table lists this clonotype with many counts. The rearrangement uses TRBV11-2 and TRBJ2-1, with 8 positions matching TRBD1. Germline V gene lookup returns CDR1 SGHAT and CDR2 FQNNGV. V shed 3 bases and J 10 bases; nucleotides not matched to a gene: 14. The CDR3 is 16 amino acids. CDR3 nucleotides: TGTGCCAGCAGCTTCCTTCGGACAGGGTGGTTGCCCGAGCAGTTCTTC. It translates to CASSFLRTGWLPEQFF.

This clonotype is medium-sized by share. CDR3 DNA sequence: TGCAGTGCTAGACTTTCGACGCCTGAAAAACTGTTTTTT. The encoded protein is CSARLSTPEKLFF. The V and J genes are TRBV20-1 and TRBJ1-4; D gene ambiguous. Between the trimmed V and J ends, which lost 2 bases and 7 bases, there was a span of 11 bases. Germline CDR1 DFQATT, CDR2 SNEGSKA (reference sequence). CDR3 length equals 13 residues.

This clonotype was seen many times. The chain uses TRBV20-1 and TRBJ1-3; no firm D call. CDR3 length: 13 amino acids. Trimming stripped 5 bases from V and 0 bases from J, with 8 bases between. CDR1 and CDR2 from the germline V gene are DFQATT and SNEGSKA (reference sequence). The chain's CDR3 is CSAAGISGNTIYF. The CDR3 coding sequence is TGCAGTGCTGCTGGGATCTCTGGAAACACCATATATTTT.

This clonotype was counted at least ten times. The rearrangement uses TRBV20-1 and TRBJ1-4; the match to TRBD1 covers 9 bases. With V trimmed by 6 bases and J by 7 bases, 12 bases remained unmatched. Germline V gives CDR1 DFQATT, CDR2 SNEGSKA (reference sequence). The CDR3 covers 15 residues. The CDR3 sequence: CSAPQPGQGVEKLFF. For the CDR3, the DNA is TGCAGTGCCCCCCAACCGGGACAGGGTGTTGAAAAACTGTTTTTT.

There are many counts of this clonotype. The chain is built from TRBV6-5 and TRBJ1-1; perhaps TRBD1 as D (6 bases). Deletions cut 2 bases from V and 6 bases from J, with 13 bases between. CDR1 and CDR2 (germline): MNHEY, SVGAGI. This CDR3 has 14 amino acids. The CDR3 coding sequence is TGTGCCAGCAGTTACGGGGCAGGGGCAGCTGAAGCTTTCTTT. Its translation is CASSYGAGAAEAFF.

This clonotype was counted ten times or more. The DNA for the CDR3 is TGCAGTGCTAGTAGCGGATCCTCCTACAATGAGCAGTTCTTC. It specifies CSASSGSSYNEQFF. The genes are TRBV20-1 and TRBJ2-1, with D maybe TRBD2 (6 bases). The CDR3 is made up of 14 amino acids. CDR1 DFQATT and CDR2 SNEGSKA come from the germline V gene (reference sequence). Trimming stripped 3 bases from V and 0 bases from J, with 9 bases between.